The following is a T cell receptor beta chain sequence with its context. This CDR3 has 15 residues. V was trimmed by 1 base and J by 0 bases, leaving 12 bases between them. Germline values: CDR1 GTSNPN, CDR2 SVGIG (reference sequence). This sample is part of a study of blood T cell repertoires in COVID-19. For the study at large: In each case, the material was cDNA or gDNA derived from T cells, B-cell-depleted T cells, or PBMCs.

Authors' analysis steps: Reference gene primer amplification yielded estimated nucleated cell counts. TCRdb's table, derived via immunoSEQ multiplex PCR, lists solely in-frame clones and lacks some. The V and J calls and clone size come from that table; D and trimming were worked out from the DNA. The table has tens of thousands of clones, just under 85% seen once. The receptor comes from a man between 70 and 80 years old with acute or convalescent COVID-19. Material for sequencing was peripheral blood. This chain connects TRBV30 to TRBJ1-2; D is ambiguous. The CDR3 DNA follows: TGTGCCTGGAGTGAGGGAGGGTTTCCTAACTATGGCTACACCTTC. Encoded protein: CAWSEGGFPNYGYTF.